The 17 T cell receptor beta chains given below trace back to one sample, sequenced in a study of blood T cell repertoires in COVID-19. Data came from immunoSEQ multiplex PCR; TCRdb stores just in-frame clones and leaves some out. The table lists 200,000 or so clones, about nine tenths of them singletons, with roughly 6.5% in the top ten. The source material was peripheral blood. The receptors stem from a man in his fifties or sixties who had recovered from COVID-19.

This chain's CDR3 is CASSLAGQGINEKLFF. The CDR3 DNA follows: TGTGCCAGCAGCTTAGCGGGCCAGGGGATAAATGAAAAACTGTTTTTT. The chain recombines TRBV11-2 with TRBJ1-4, with D possibly matching TRBD1 (6 bases). With 1 base removed from V and 5 bases from J, the gap between germline ends came to 14 bases. This CDR3 has 16 residues. From germline, CDR1 is SGHAT and CDR2 FQNNGV. Looking up the rest from reference TRBV11-2 and TRBJ1-4 gives the full variable domain: EAGVAQSPRYKIIEKRQSVAFWCNPISGHATLYWYQQILGQGPKLLIQFQNNGVVDDSQLPKDRFSAERLKGVDSTLKIQPAKLEDSAVYLCASSLAGQGINEKLFFGSGTQLSVL.

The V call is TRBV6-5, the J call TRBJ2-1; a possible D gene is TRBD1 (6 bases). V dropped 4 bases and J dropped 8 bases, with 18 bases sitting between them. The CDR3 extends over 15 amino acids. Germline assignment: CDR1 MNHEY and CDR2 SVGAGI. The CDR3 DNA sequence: TGTGCCAGCAGTTCGACAGGCCCTCGACGGCATGAGCAGTTCTTC. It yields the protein CASSSTGPRRHEQFF.

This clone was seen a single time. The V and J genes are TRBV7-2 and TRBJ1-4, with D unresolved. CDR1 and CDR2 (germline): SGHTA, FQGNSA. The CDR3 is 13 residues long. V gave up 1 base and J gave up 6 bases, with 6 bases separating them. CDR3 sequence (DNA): TGTGCCAGCAGCTTAGACAGAGATGAAAAACTGTTTTTT. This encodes CASSLDRDEKLFF.

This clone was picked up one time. The CDR3 sequence: CASTRGNTGELFF. The CDR3 nucleotides read TGTGCCAGCACCAGGGGAAACACCGGGGAGCTGTTTTTT. V and J are TRBV27 and TRBJ2-2, with a weak D call TRBD1 (6 bases). The length of the CDR3 is 13 residues. The V gene lost 7 bases and the J gene lost 2 bases, with 8 bases spanning the gap. The germline V gene encodes CDR1 MNHEY and CDR2 SMNVEV (reference sequence).

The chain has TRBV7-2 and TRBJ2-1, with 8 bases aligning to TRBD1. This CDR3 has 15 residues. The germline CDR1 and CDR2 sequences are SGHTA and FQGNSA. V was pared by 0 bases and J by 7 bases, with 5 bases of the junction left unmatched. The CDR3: CASSLARTGSNEQFF. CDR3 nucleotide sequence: TGTGCCAGCAGCTTAGCCAGGACAGGGTCTAATGAGCAGTTCTTC.

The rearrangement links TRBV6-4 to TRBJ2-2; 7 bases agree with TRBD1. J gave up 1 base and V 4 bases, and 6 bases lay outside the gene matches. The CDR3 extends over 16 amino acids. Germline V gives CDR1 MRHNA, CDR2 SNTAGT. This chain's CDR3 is CASSASGTVNTGELFF. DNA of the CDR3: TGTGCCAGCAGTGCCTCCGGGACAGTGAACACCGGGGAGCTGTTTTTT.

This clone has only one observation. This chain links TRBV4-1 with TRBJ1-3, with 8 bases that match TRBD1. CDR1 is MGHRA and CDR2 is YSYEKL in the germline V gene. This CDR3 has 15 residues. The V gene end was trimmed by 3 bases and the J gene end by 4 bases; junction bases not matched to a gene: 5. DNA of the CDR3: TGCGCCAGCAGCCATCAGGGGGCCAGAGGAAACACCATATATTTT. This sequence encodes CASSHQGARGNTIYF.

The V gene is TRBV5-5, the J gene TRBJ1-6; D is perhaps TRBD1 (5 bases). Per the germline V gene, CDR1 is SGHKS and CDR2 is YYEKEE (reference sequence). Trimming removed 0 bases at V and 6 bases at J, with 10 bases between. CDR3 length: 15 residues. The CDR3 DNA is TGTGCCAGCAGCTTGGTTTTAAGGGGTAATTCACCCCTCCACTTT. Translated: CASSLVLRGNSPLHF.

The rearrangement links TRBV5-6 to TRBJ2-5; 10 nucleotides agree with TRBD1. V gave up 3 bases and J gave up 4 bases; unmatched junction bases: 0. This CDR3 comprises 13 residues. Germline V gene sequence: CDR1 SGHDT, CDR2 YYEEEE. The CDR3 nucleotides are TGTGCCAGCAGCTGGGACAGGGGAGAGACCCAGTACTTC. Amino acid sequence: CASSWDRGETQYF. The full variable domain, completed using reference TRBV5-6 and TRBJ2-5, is DAGVTQSPTHLIKTRGQQVTLRCSPKSGHDTVSWYQQALGQGPQFIFQYYEEEERQRGNFPDRFSGHQFPNYSSELNVNALLLGDSALYLCASSWDRGETQYFGPGTRLLVL.

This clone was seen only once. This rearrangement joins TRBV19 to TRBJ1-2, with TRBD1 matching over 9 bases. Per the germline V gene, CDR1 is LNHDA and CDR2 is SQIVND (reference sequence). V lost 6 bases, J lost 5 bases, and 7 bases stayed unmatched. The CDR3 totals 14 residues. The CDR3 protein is CASRGQGEIYGYTF. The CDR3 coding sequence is TGTGCCAGTAGGGGACAGGGAGAAATTTATGGCTACACCTTC.

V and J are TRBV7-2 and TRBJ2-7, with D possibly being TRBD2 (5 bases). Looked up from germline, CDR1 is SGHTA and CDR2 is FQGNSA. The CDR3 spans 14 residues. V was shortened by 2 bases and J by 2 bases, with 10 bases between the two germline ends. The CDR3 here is CASSLSTSAYEQYF. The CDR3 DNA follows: TGTGCCAGCAGCTTATCTACTAGTGCCTACGAGCAGTACTTC.

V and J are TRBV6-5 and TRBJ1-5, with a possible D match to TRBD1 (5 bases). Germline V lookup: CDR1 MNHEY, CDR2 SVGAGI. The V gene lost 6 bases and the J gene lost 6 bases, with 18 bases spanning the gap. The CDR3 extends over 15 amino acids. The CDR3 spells CASRNSGNPPQPQHF. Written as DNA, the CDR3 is TGTGCCAGCAGGAACTCAGGGAATCCACCTCAGCCCCAGCATTTT.

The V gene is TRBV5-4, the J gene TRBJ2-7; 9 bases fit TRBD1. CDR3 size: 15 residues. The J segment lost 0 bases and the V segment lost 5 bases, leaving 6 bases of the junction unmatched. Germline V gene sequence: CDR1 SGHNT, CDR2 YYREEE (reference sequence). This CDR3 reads CASSSKGQGSYEQYF. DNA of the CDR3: TGTGCCAGCAGTTCGAAGGGACAGGGCTCCTACGAGCAGTACTTC.

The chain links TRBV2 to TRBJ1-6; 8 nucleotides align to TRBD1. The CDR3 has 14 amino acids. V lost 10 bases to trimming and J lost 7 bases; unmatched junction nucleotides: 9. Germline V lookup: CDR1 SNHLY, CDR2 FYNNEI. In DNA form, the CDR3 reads TGTGCCAAAACTACAGGGGGGGGCAATTCACCCCTCCACTTT. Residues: CAKTTGGGNSPLHF.

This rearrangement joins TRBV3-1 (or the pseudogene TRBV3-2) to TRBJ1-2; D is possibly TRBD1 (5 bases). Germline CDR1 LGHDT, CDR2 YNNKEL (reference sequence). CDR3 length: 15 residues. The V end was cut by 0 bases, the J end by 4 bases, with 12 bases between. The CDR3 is CASSQDSGNPYGYTF. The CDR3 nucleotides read TGTGCCAGCAGCCAAGATTCAGGGAACCCCTATGGCTACACCTTC.

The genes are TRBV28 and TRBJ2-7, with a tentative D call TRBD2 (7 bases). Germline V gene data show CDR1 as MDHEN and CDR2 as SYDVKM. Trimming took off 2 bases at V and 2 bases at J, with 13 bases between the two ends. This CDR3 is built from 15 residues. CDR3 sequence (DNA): TGTGCCAGCAGTTTAATGGGGGGGGGCACCTACGAGCAGTACTTC. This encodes CASSLMGGGTYEQYF.

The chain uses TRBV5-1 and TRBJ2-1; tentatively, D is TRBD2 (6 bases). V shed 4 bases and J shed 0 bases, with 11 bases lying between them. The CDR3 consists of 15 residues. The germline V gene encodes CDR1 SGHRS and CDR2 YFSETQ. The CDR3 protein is CASSLAMTSYNEQFF. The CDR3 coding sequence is TGCGCCAGCAGCCTAGCGATGACCTCCTACAATGAGCAGTTCTTC.